This TCR beta chain was retrieved from a study of T cells expressing NK-cell markers. Making the TCR beta cDNA relied on 5'RACE template switching with UMIs. From the 5' RACE reads, TCRdb lists one entry per CDR3 protein and no DNA. This listing includes a few hundred thousand distinct CDR3 sequences. The CDR3 consists of 14 residues. The germline V gene has CDR1 SEHNR and CDR2 FQNEAQ (reference sequence). Input material: blood T cells: a sorted CD56 or NKG2C T cell subset, CD4+ or CD8+ T cells, or bulk PBMC T cells (not recorded which). V and J are TRBV7-9 and TRBJ2-3. The sequence was collected from a man between 18 and 69 years old in good health. The CDR3: CASSPTALTPTQYF.